The 26 T cell receptor beta chains presented below share a single source sample, sequenced in a study of regulatory T cells in long-lasting Graves disease. Sequencing libraries for TCR beta were prepared with iRepertoire HTBI primers and Arm-PCR of CDR3 regions. One entry per CDR3 protein results from TCRdb running MiXCR on the multiplex PCR reads. The data show some 230,000 distinct CDR3 sequences, about a sixth seen once. The time point denotes: newly diagnosed GD, antithyroid drugs for less than 3 months. The TCR library used RNA extracted from PBMCs. Sequencing used peripheral blood mononuclear cells (PBMCs), obtained at new diagnosis, from a patient treated with antithyroid drugs. The receptors come from a female donor with Graves disease.

The rearrangement uses TRBV2 and TRBJ2-7, with TRBD1 matching 7 bases. The CDR3 is made up of 16 amino acids. Germline V gives CDR1 SNHLY, CDR2 FYNNEI. Trimming took 1 base from V and 0 from J; bases not matched to a gene: 6. CDR3: CASSEVDRPGSYEQYV. CDR3 bases: TGTGCCAGCAGTGAAGTGGACAGGCCAGGCTCCTACGAGCAGTACGTC.

In its sample, this clonotype was seen many times. The gene calls are TRBV12-3 or TRBV12-4 and TRBJ2-1, with a possible D match to TRBD1 (6 bases). This CDR3 is 13 amino acids long. The germline V and J ends were trimmed by 3 bases and 6 bases, with 9 bases remaining between them. CDR3 amino acids: CASSFSGANEQFF. DNA for the CDR3: TGTGCCAGCAGTTTTTCAGGGGCCAATGAGCAGTTCTTC.

This clonotype was seen at least ten times. The gene calls are TRBV7-3 and TRBJ2-7; 11 bases align to TRBD1. Germline CDR1 and CDR2: SGHTA and FQGTGA. V was clipped by 5 bases and J by 4 bases; unmatched bases: 13. The CDR3 is 17 residues long. CDR3 residues: CASSPPIMGQGVYEQYF. The CDR3 DNA reads as TGTGCCAGCAGCCCCCCTATAATGGGACAGGGGGTGTACGAGCAGTACTTC. The variable domain in full, with the rest retrieved from reference TRBV7-3 and TRBJ2-7, is GAGVSQTPSNKVTEKGKYVELRCDPISGHTALYWYRQSLGQGPEFLIYFQGTGAADDSGLPNDRFFAVRPEGSVSTLKIQRTERGDSAVYLCASSPPIMGQGVYEQYFGPGTRLTVT.

This clonotype was counted many times. The chain employs TRBV2 and TRBJ2-5; the D is unclear. The CDR3 runs to 12 residues. Germline CDR1 and CDR2: SNHLY and FYNNEI. V shed 4 bases and J shed 4 bases, with 7 bases lying between them. The CDR3 DNA reads TGTGCCAGCAGTGCGACCATAGAGACCCAGTACTTC. Amino acid sequence: CASSATIETQYF.

This clonotype was observed many times. This sequence joins TRBV7-9 and TRBJ2-5; 10 bases line up with TRBD2. This CDR3 is built from 17 residues. V shed 2 bases, J shed 2 bases, and the junction held 8 bases outside the gene matches. Germline V gene data show CDR1 as SEHNR and CDR2 as FQNEAQ (reference sequence). CDR3 in DNA: TGTGCCAGCAGCTTATATTCGCTAGCGGGGGTTCAAGAGACCCAGTACTTC. Translated, it gives CASSLYSLAGVQETQYF.

On this clonotype itself: A read error may be the cause here, since a much bigger clone is one base away. The chain carries TRBV2 and TRBJ2-7, with unresolved D. The V end lost 8 bases, the J end lost 3 bases, and 11 bases lay between the germline ends. There are 12 residues in the CDR3. From germline, CDR1 is SNHLY and CDR2 FYNNEI. The DNA for the CDR3 is TGTGCCAGCTCACGAAGGGTCTACGAGCAGTACTTC. Translated, it gives CASSRRVYEQYF.

Concerning this clonotype itself: This may be a read error, as it is one base from a much larger clone. The chain has TRBV12-3 or TRBV12-4 and TRBJ1-5, with D unresolved. The CDR3 has 15 residues. The chain's CDR3 is CASHRQTGSSQPQHF. Here the CDR3 DNA reads TGTGCCAGCCACCGCCAAACCGGGAGCAGTCAGCCCCAGCATTTT.

In regard to this clonotype: This likely stems from a read error, as it lies one base from a far larger clone. The rearrangement uses TRBV7-9 and TRBJ2-1, with D perhaps matching TRBD2 (5 bases). This CDR3 is 14 amino acids long. The germline V gene encodes CDR1 SEHNR and CDR2 FQNEAQ (reference sequence). V gave up 0 bases and J gave up 6 bases, with 9 bases separating them. CDR3 sequence (DNA): TGTGCCAGCAGCTTAGCGGGAGTGAGCAATGAGCAGTTCTTC. Translated, it gives CASSLAGVSNEQFF.

J is TRBJ2-5 and V is TRBV24-1; no definite D call. The ends were cut back, 5 bases at V and 2 bases at J, with 11 bases in the middle. This CDR3 has 14 residues. The germline V gene encodes CDR1 KGHDR and CDR2 SFDVKD. Here the CDR3 reads CATSAGWGQETQYF. The CDR3 DNA sequence: TGTGCCACCAGTGCCGGCTGGGGACAAGAGACCCAGTACTTC.

This clonotype appeared once. V usage is TRBV12-3 or TRBV12-4 and J usage is TRBJ2-3; TRBD2 agrees at 11 bases. The CDR3 covers 16 residues. The trim removed 5 bases at V and 4 bases at J, leaving 8 bases unmatched. CDR3: CASSAIAGGRADTQYF. The CDR3 DNA sequence: TGTGCCAGCAGTGCCATAGCGGGGGGGCGAGCAGATACGCAGTATTTT.

CDR3 protein: CATSGQGGGTDTQYF. In DNA form, the CDR3 reads TGTGCCACCAGCGGACAGGGCGGAGGAACAGATACGCAGTATTTT. The chain carries TRBV6-2 or TRBV6-3 and TRBJ2-3, with 8 positions matching TRBD1. Germline values: CDR1 MNHEY, CDR2 SVGEGT. This CDR3 has 15 amino acids. Unmatched junction bases numbered 12, after V lost 10 bases and J lost 3 bases.

The chain combines TRBV4-3 with TRBJ2-3; 10 bases agree with TRBD2. Germline V gives CDR1 LGHNA, CDR2 YSLEER. V lost 0 bases, J lost 2 bases, and 2 bases stayed unmatched. CDR3 length: 16 amino acids. The DNA for the CDR3 is TGCGCCAGCAGCCAAGAAGCGGGAGGGATCACAGATACGCAGTATTTT. Amino acid sequence: CASSQEAGGITDTQYF.

There are many counts of this clonotype. The chain links TRBV11-2 to TRBJ2-5; TRBD2 agrees at 13 bases. Germline CDR1 is SGHAT and CDR2 is FQNNGV. The CDR3 runs 18 residues. Trimming at V came to 2 bases and at J to 4 bases, leaving 10 bases not matched to a gene. The CDR3 nucleotides read TGTGCCAGCAGCTTAAAACTAGGACTAGCGGGAGTTCGAGAGACCCAGTACTTC. It encodes CASSLKLGLAGVRETQYF. Looking up the rest from reference TRBV11-2 and TRBJ2-5 gives the full variable domain: EAGVAQSPRYKIIEKRQSVAFWCNPISGHATLYWYQQILGQGPKLLIQFQNNGVVDDSQLPKDRFSAERLKGVDSTLKIQPAKLEDSAVYLCASSLKLGLAGVRETQYFGPGTRLLVL.

The V call is TRBV30, the J call TRBJ2-2, with TRBD1 matching 10 bases. This CDR3 region has 16 residues. J lost 1 base, V lost 3 bases, and 5 bases had no gene match. Germline V lookup: CDR1 GTSNPN, CDR2 SVGIG (reference sequence). The CDR3 protein is CAWSHRDRGNTGELFF. In DNA form, the CDR3 reads TGTGCCTGGAGCCACCGGGACAGGGGGAACACCGGGGAGCTGTTTTTT.

As concerns this clonotype: A far bigger clonotype differs at one base, so this is likely a read error. V and J are TRBV18 and TRBJ2-4; D uncertain. Germline V gene lookup returns CDR1 KGHSH and CDR2 LQKENI. This CDR3 spans 15 amino acids. The CDR3 DNA is TGTGCCAGCTCACCGAATAATGACGTTGGTGGTGAGCAGTGCTTC. Its protein is CASSPNNDVGGEQCF.

This clonotype was seen once. The CDR3 is CASSSLSGRAKDTQYF. The CDR3 DNA sequence: TGTGCCAGCAGCTCCCTTAGCGGGAGGGCTAAAGATACGCAGTATTTT. The chain carries TRBV7-2 and TRBJ2-3; the match to TRBD2 covers 11 bases. Germline CDR1 and CDR2: SGHTA and FQGNSA. Trimming took 4 bases from V and 5 from J; bases not matched to a gene: 8. This CDR3 comprises 16 residues.

This clonotype was seen at least ten times. This chain uses TRBV6-1 with TRBJ2-7; 7 bases match TRBD1. The CDR3 consists of 13 residues. Per the germline V gene, CDR1 is MNHNS and CDR2 is SASEGT. Germline trimming cut 6 bases from V and 6 bases from J; bases unmatched to any gene: 8. The CDR3 loop reads CASRTDNRGEQYF. CDR3 coding DNA: TGTGCCAGCAGGACCGATAACAGGGGCGAGCAGTACTTC.

The chain links TRBV28 to TRBJ2-7, with 14 bases identical to TRBD2. Germline values: CDR1 MDHEN, CDR2 SYDVKM. The CDR3 consists of 16 residues. V shed 7 bases, J shed 4 bases, and the junction held 9 bases outside the gene matches. In DNA, the CDR3 is TGTGCCAGCATAACGACTAGCGGGAGGGCCGGGTACGAGCAGTACTTC. This translates into CASITTSGRAGYEQYF.

V usage is TRBV20-1 and J usage is TRBJ2-3; D remains ambiguous. From germline, CDR1 is DFQATT and CDR2 SNEGSKA (reference sequence). The V end was cut by 2 bases, the J end by 2 bases, with 14 bases between. This CDR3 comprises 15 residues. CDR3: CSARTLRLTTDTQYF. CDR3 sequence (DNA): TGCAGTGCTAGAACACTGCGTCTCACCACAGATACGCAGTATTTT.

This chain links TRBV7-2 with TRBJ2-7, with 12 bases matching TRBD2. Trimming removed 1 base from V and 6 bases from J; junction bases left unmatched: 13. This CDR3 has 18 residues. The germline CDR1 and CDR2 sequences are SGHTA and FQGNSA. CDR3 in DNA: TGTGCCAGCAGCTTAGTCTCCCTAGCGGGAGGGCCCTGGGGCGAGCAGTACTTC. Translating it yields CASSLVSLAGGPWGEQYF.

This clonotype showed up many times. The rearrangement uses TRBV27 and TRBJ1-5; D not resolved. Trimming stripped 11 bases from V and 3 bases from J, with 11 bases between. The CDR3 loop spans 12 amino acids. Germline assignment: CDR1 MNHEY and CDR2 SMNVEV (reference sequence). This chain's CDR3 is CAELRFNQPQHF. The CDR3 DNA is TGTGCCGAGCTCCGGTTCAATCAGCCCCAGCATTTT.

This clonotype was seen at least ten times. The V and J genes are TRBV4-1 and TRBJ2-1, with TRBD2 matching over 9 bases. In germline, CDR1 is MGHRA, CDR2 YSYEKL. With V trimmed by 0 bases and J by 0 bases, 6 bases remained unmatched. CDR3 length: 18 residues. CDR3 DNA: TGCGCCAGCAGCCAAGATCGGGCGGGAGGGCCCTCCTACAATGAGCAGTTCTTC. It is translated as CASSQDRAGGPSYNEQFF.

Many counts were recorded for this clonotype. V is TRBV11-3 and J is TRBJ2-1; D unclear. The CDR3 sequence is 12 residues long. Per germline, CDR1 SGHNT and CDR2 YENEEA. V gave up 3 bases and J gave up 6 bases, with 6 bases separating them. CDR3 bases: TGTGCCAGCAGCTTGGGCCCCAATGAGCAGTTCTTC. Translation: CASSLGPNEQFF. Complete variable domain (other parts from reference TRBV11-3 and TRBJ2-1): EAGVVQSPRYKIIEKKQPVAFWCNPISGHNTLYWYLQNLGQGPELLIRYENEEAVDDSQLPKDRFSAERLKGVDSTLKIQPAELGDSAVYLCASSLGPNEQFFGPGTRLTVL.

This clonotype occurred many times. This sequence joins TRBV14 and TRBJ2-3; a weak D match, TRBD2 (5 bases). This CDR3 region has 14 residues. Germline CDR1 SGHDN, CDR2 FVKESK. Trimming removed 1 base from V and 4 bases from J, with 9 bases in between. The CDR3 bases are TGTGCCAGCAGCCAAGCGGGGAGTTCAGATACGCAGTATTTT. It specifies CASSQAGSSDTQYF.

In its sample, this clonotype was seen many times. This chain connects TRBV7-6 to TRBJ2-1; 7 positions match TRBD2. The length of the CDR3 is 15 residues. V trimming: 4 bases; J trimming: 8 bases; junction bases outside the gene matches: 11. Germline assignment: CDR1 SGHVS and CDR2 FNYEAQ. Here the CDR3 DNA reads TGTGCCAGCAGCTCCGACCTAGCGGCGGGAGATGAGCAGTTCTTC. It codes for CASSSDLAAGDEQFF.

This clonotype was detected many times. V gene TRBV2 combines with J gene TRBJ2-5; D gene unclear. V was cut by 2 bases and J by 5 bases, with 3 bases left in between. Germline assignment: CDR1 SNHLY and CDR2 FYNNEI. This CDR3 spans 11 amino acids. The CDR3 nucleotides are TGTGCCAGCAGTGAATTGGAGACCCAGTACTTC. Translating it yields CASSELETQYF.